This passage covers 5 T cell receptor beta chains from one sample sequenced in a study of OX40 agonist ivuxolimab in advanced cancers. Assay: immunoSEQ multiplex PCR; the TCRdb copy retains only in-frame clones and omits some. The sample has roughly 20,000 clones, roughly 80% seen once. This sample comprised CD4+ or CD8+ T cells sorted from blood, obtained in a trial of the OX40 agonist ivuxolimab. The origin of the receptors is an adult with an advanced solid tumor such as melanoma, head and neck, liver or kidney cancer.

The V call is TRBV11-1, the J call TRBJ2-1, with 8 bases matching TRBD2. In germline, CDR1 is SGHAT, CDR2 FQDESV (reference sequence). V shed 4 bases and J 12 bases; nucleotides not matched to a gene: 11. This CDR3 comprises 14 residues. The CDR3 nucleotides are TGTGCCAGCAGCTCCCCAGGACTAGCAATGGTGCAGTTCTTC. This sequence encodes CASSSPGLAMVQFF.

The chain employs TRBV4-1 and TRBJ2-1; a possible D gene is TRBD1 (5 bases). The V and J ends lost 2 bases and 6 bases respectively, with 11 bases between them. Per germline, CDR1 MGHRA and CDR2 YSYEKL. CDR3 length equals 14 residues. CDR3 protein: CASSQLGQANEQFF. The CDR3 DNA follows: TGCGCCAGCAGCCAATTGGGGCAGGCCAATGAGCAGTTCTTC.

CDR3 amino acids: CASSESGGRADYGYTF. The CDR3, as DNA: TGCGCCAGCAGTGAGTCGGGCGGCAGGGCGGATTATGGCTACACCTTC. The rearrangement joins TRBV10-2 to TRBJ1-2; D perhaps matches TRBD1 (5 bases). This CDR3 region has 16 residues. Per the germline V gene, CDR1 is WSHSY and CDR2 is SAAADI. The V gene lost 0 bases and the J gene lost 5 bases, with 16 bases spanning the gap.

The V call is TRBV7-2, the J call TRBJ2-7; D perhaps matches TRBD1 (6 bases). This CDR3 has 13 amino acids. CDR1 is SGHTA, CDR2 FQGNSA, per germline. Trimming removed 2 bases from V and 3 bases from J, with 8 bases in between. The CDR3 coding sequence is TGTGCCAGCAGCTTATTACAGGGCTACGAGCAGTACTTC. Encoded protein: CASSLLQGYEQYF.

This CDR3 reads CSVDKRSTGELFF. CDR3 DNA: TGCAGCGTTGACAAGCGGAGCACCGGGGAGCTGTTTTTT. The V call is TRBV29-1, the J call TRBJ2-2; TRBD2 might be the D (5 bases). This CDR3 comprises 13 residues. Deletions cut 3 bases from V and 4 bases from J, with 9 bases between. CDR1 and CDR2 (germline): SQVTM, ANQGSEA.